This TCR beta chain was captured by sequencing in a study of blood T cell repertoires in COVID-19 (dated by TCRdb to about 2020). At the level of the whole study: The collaborator samples originated in the United States, Italy and Spain and spanned the acute and convalescent phases of COVID-19. The prospective study material was composed of cDNA or gDNA derived from T cells, B-cell-depleted T cells, or PBMCs. The dataset comprised deeply sampled blood TCRbeta repertoires from subjects exposed to, actively infected with, or recovered from COVID-19. The repertoires were made available in a free public database intended to serve as a resource for research on the immune response to SARS-CoV-2. The samples were drawn from two sources: the first 160 participants of the ongoing ImmuneRACE study, and some 1,300 subjects contributed by 6 global collaborators. A de-identified subject ID, COVID-19 status, age in years and sex were almost always included in the sample metadata. Where available, HLA class I and class II types were taken from metadata supplied by the sample provider and were not determined by assay-based typing. General findings and caveats noted by the study authors: The quantity of clinical and demographic metadata differed by source and by participant and was supplied without curation.

About this clone: It has no known antigen specificity. Per-base quality was not reported, and no clone a single base away is much larger than it.

Whole blood was collected in K2EDTA tubes by collaborating institutions according to the institutions' own protocols. For TCRbeta analysis, collaborators shipped samples in one of three forms: frozen whole blood, isolated PBMCs, or DNA extracted from either of those sample types. Trimming costs V 3 bases and J 4 bases, and their ends lie 10 bases apart. The CDR3 sequence holds 13 residues, the cysteine and valine included. Of all the DNA, just the CDR3 is kept, 39 bases in frame from base 1. CDR1 and CDR2, looked up from the germline V gene, are KGHSH and LQKENI. TCRbeta CDR3 regions were amplified from genomic DNA using the immunoSEQ Assay, a bias-controlled multiplex PCR. The paper's processing steps were these. The number of nucleated cells in each sample was estimated from the amplification of reference gene primers within the assay. To quantify the absolute abundance of each unique TCRbeta CDR3 rearrangement, sequence reads were collapsed and filtered. For each sample, productive Simpson clonality was calculated as the square root of Simpson's diversity index across productive rearrangements. TCRdb holds this immuneACCESS table with in-frame rearrangements only. Some clones are missing; in checked studies, unresolved V genes explain under half, and the rest has no known cause. For V, J and clone size, that table is used; D and trimming come from the DNA. Present in this sample are 40,000 to 60,000 clones, roughly nine tenths of which were seen just once. The ten largest clonotypes hold under 4.5% of the sample.

The receptor chain draws on TRBV18 and TRBJ2-7; TRBD2 is a possible D gene, resting on 5 matching bases. The sequence was collected from a human donor in a cohort sampled during active COVID-19. Material for sequencing was peripheral blood. The CDR3 reads CASSPRADYEQYV. The bases read TGTGCCAGCTCACCGAGGGCCGATTACGAGCAGTACGTC.